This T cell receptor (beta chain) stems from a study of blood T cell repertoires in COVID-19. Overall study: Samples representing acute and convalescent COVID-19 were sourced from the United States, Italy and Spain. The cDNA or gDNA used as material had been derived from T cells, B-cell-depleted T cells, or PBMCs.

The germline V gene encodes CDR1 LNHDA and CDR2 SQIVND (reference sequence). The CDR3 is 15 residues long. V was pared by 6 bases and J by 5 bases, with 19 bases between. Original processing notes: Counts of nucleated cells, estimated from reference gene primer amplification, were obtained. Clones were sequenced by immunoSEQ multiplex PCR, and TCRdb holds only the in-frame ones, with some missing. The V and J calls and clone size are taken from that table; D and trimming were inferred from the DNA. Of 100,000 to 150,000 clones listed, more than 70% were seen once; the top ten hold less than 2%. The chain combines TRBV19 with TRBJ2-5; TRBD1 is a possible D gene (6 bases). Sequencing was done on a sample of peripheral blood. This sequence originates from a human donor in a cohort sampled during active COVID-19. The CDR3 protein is CASRKTGLVFETQYF. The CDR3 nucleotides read TGTGCCAGTAGGAAGACAGGATTAGTATTCGAGACCCAGTACTTC.